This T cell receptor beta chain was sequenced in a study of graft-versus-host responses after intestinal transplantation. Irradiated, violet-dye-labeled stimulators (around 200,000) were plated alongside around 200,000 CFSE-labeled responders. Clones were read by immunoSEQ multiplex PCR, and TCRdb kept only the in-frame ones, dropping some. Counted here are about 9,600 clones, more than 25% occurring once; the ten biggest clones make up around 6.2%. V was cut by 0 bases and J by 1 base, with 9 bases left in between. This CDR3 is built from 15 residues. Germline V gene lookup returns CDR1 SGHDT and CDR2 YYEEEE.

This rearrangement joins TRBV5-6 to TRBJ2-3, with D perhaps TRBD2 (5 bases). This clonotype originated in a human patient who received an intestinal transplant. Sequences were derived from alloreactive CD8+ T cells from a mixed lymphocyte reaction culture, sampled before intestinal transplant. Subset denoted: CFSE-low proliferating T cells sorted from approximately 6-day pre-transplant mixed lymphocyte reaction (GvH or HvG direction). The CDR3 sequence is CASSLGTRGTDTQYF. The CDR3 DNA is TGTGCCAGCAGCTTGGGAACGAGGGGCACAGATACGCAGTATTTT.